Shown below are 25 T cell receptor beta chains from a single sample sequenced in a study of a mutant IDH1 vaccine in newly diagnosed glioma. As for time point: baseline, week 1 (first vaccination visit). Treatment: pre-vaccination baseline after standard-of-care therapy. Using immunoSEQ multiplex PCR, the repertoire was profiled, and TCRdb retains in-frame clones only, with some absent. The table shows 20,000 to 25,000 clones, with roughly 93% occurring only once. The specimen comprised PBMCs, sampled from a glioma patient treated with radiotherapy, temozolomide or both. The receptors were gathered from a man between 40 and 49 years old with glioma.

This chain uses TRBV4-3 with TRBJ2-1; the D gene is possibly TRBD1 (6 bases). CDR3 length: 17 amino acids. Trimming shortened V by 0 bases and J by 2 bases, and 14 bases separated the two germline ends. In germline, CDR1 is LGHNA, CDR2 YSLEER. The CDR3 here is CASSQDLPGEAYNEQFF. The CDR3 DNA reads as TGCGCCAGCAGCCAAGATCTTCCAGGGGAAGCCTACAATGAGCAGTTCTTC.

CDR3 in amino acids: CASSVGSRGQGYGYTF. CDR3 sequence (DNA): TGTGCCAGCAGCGTAGGAAGTAGGGGACAGGGTTATGGCTACACCTTC. The J gene is TRBJ1-2, the V gene TRBV9; 9 nucleotides line up with TRBD1. V lost 0 bases and J lost 5; bases outside the gene matches: 8. Germline CDR1 is SGDLS and CDR2 is YYNGEE. The CDR3 extends over 16 amino acids.

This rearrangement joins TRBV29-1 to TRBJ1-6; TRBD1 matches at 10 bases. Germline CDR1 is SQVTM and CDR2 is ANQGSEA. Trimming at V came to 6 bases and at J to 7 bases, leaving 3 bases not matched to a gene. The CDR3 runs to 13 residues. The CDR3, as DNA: TGCAGCGTAGGACAGGGGGGAAATTCACCCCTCCACTTT. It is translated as CSVGQGGNSPLHF.

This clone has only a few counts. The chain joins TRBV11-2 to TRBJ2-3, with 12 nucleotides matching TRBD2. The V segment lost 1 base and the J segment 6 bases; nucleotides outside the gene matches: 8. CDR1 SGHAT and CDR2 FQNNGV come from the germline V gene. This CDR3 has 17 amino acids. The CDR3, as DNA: TGTGCCAGCAGCTTAGCGACTAGCGGGGGAGGGGAGGATACGCAGTATTTT. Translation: CASSLATSGGGEDTQYF.

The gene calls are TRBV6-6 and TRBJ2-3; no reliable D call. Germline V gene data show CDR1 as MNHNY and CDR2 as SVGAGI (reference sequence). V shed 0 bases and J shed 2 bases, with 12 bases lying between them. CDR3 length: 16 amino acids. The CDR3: CASSYSILGITDTQYF. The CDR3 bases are TGTGCCAGCAGTTACTCGATTCTGGGGATCACAGATACGCAGTATTTT.

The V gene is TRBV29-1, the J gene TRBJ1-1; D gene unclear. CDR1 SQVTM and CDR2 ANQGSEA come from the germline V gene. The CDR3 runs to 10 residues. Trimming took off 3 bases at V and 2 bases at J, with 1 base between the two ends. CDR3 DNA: TGCAGCGTTGATAACACTGAAGCTTTCTTT. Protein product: CSVDNTEAFF.

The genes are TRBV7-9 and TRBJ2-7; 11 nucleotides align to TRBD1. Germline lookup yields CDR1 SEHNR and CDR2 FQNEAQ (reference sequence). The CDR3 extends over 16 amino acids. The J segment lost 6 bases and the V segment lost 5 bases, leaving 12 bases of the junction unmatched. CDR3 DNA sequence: TGTGCCAGCAGCCGCGAGATTGGACAGGGGGCTCGCGAGCAGTACTTC. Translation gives CASSREIGQGAREQYF.

CDR3 DNA sequence: TGTGCCAGCAGCTTCGCAGGGGGCTTCGCCTCTCGCGAGCAGTACTTC. It codes for CASSFAGGFASREQYF. The chain has TRBV5-5 and TRBJ2-5, with 8 bases aligning to TRBD1. The J call is uncertain, as TRBJ2-7 better fits the DNA end. Germline V CDR1 and CDR2: SGHKS, YYEKEE (reference sequence). This CDR3 comprises 16 residues.

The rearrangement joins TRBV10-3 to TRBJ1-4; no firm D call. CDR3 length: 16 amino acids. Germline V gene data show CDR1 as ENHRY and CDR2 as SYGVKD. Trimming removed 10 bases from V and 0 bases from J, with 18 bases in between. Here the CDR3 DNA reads TGTGCCACCAGCGGCAGTGAGGGCGCAACTAATGAAAAACTGTTTTTT. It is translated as CATSGSEGATNEKLFF.

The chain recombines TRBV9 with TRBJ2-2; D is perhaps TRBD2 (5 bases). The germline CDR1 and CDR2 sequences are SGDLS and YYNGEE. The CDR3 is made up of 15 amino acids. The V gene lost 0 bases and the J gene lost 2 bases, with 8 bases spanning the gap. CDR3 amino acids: CASSVGLTNTGELFF. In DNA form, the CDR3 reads TGTGCCAGCAGCGTAGGACTAACCAACACCGGGGAGCTGTTTTTT.

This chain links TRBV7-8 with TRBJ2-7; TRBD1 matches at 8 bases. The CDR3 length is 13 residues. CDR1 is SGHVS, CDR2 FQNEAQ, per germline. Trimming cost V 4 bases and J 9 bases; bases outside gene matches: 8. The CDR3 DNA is TGTGCCAGCAGCTGGGGGACAGGCTTGGGGCAGTACTTC. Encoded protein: CASSWGTGLGQYF.

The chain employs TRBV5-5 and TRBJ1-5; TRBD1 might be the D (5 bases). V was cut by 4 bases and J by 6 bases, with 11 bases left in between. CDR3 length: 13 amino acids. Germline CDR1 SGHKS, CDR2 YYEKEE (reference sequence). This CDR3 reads CASSPWGGQPQHF. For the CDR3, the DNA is TGTGCCAGCAGCCCCTGGGGGGGTCAGCCCCAGCATTTT.

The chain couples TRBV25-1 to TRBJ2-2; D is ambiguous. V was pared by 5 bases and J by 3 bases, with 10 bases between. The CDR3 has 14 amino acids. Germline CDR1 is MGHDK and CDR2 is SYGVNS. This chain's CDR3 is CASSPHGDTGELFF. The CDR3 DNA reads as TGTGCCAGCAGTCCCCATGGTGACACCGGGGAGCTGTTTTTT.

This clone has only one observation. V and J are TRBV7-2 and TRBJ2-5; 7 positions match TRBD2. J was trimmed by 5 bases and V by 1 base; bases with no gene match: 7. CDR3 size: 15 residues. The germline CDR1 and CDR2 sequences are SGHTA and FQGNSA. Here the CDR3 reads CASSLGGGGGETQYF. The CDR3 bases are TGTGCCAGCAGCTTAGGGGGGGGAGGAGGGGAGACCCAGTACTTC.

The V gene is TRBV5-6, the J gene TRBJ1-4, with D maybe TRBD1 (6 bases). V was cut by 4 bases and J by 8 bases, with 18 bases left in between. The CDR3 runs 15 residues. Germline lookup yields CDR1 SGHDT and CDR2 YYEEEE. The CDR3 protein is CASSHMTGSREKLFF. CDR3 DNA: TGTGCCAGCAGCCACATGACAGGATCCAGGGAAAAACTGTTTTTT.

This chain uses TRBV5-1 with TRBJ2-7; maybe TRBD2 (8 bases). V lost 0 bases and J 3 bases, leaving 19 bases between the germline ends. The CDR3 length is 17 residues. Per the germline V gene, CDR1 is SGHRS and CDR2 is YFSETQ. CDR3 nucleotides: TGCGCCAGCAGCTTGGATTTTAGCGGGACAGCGAGCTACGAGCAGTACTTC. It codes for CASSLDFSGTASYEQYF.

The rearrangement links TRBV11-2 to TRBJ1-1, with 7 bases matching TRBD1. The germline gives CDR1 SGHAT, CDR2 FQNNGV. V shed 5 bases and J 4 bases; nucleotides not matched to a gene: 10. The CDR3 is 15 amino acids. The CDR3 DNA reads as TGTGCCAGCAGCGCGGCAGGGGGGGTAGGCACTGAAGCTTTCTTT. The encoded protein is CASSAAGGVGTEAFF. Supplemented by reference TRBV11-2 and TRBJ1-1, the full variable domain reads EAGVAQSPRYKIIEKRQSVAFWCNPISGHATLYWYQQILGQGPKLLIQFQNNGVVDDSQLPKDRFSAERLKGVDSTLKIQPAKLEDSAVYLCASSAAGGVGTEAFFGQGTRLTVV.

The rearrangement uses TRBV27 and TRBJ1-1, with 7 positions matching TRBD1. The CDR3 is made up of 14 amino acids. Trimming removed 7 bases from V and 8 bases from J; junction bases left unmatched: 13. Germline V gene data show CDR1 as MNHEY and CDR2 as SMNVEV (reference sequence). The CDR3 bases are TGTGCCAGCAAAAGGGCAGGGGGGCTCGCCGAAGCTTTCTTT. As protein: CASKRAGGLAEAFF.

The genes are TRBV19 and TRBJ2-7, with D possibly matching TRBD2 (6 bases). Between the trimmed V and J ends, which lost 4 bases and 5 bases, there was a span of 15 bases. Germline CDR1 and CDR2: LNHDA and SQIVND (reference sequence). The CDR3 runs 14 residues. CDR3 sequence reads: CASSRGWGEDEQYF. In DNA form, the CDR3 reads TGTGCCAGTAGTAGAGGTTGGGGGGAGGACGAGCAGTACTTC.

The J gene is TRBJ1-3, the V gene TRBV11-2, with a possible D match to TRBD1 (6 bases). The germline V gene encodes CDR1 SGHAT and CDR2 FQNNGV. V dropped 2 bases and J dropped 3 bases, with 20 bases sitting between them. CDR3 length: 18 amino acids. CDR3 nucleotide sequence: TGTGCCAGCAGCTTAACTCGGAACCAGGGGATCAGTGGAAACACCATATATTTT. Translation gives CASSLTRNQGISGNTIYF.

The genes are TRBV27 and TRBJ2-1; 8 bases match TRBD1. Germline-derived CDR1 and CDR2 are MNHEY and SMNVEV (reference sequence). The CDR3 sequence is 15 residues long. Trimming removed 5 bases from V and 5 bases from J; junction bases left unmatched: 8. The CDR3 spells CASSLWTGLNNEQFF. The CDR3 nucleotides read TGTGCCAGCAGTCTGTGGACAGGGTTAAACAATGAGCAGTTCTTC.

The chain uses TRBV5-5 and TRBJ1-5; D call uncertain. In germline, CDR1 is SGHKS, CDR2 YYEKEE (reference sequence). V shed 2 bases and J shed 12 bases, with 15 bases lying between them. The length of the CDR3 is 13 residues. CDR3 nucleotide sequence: TGTGCCAGCAGCTTAGCGGCAGAAGCGTACCAGCATTTT. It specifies CASSLAAEAYQHF.

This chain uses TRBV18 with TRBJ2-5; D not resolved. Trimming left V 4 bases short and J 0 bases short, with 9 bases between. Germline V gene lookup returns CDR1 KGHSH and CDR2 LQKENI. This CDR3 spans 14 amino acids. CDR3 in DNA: TGTGCCAGCTCACAGTACAGTAACCAAGAGACCCAGTACTTC. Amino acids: CASSQYSNQETQYF.

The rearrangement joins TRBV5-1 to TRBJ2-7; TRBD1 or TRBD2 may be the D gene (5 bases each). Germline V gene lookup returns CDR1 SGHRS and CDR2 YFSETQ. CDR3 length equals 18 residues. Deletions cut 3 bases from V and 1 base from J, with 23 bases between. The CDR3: CASSSTIFPGAVSYEQYF. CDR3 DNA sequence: TGCGCCAGCAGCTCCACCATTTTTCCCGGGGCGGTTTCCTACGAGCAGTACTTC.

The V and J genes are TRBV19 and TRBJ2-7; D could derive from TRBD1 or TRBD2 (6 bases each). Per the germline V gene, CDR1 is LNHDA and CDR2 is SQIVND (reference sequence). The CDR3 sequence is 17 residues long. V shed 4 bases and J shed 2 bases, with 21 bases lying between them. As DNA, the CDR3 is TGTGCCAGTAGTACTCAAATCGGGGGCCCCCCGCCCTACGAGCAGTACTTC. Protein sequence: CASSTQIGGPPPYEQYF.